The rows below give T cell receptor beta chains drawn from one sample of a study of type 1 and type 2 diabetes patients. A single record per CDR3 protein comes from TCRdb applying MiXCR to the multiplex PCR reads. The sample has about 290,000 distinct CDR3 sequences; roughly 50% are singletons. The sequenced sample consisted of peripheral blood mononuclear cells (PBMCs). The receptors were gathered from a young man with type 2 diabetes. Each CDR3 is given with its conserved first and last residue. The D gene is left open where the match is weak. The size field is filled for only some rows; it gives once, few, many or a size class.

v_gene: TRBV12-3/TRBV12-4
abundance: .
j_gene: TRBJ2-5
d_gene: TRBD2
CDR3nt: TGTGCCAGCAGTTTCGGGACTAGCGGCTACAATGAGCAGTACTTC
CDR3aa: CASSFGTSGYNEQYF

v_gene: TRBV5-4
abundance: .
j_gene: TRBJ1-6
d_gene: .
CDR3nt: TGCGCCAGCAGCCAAGACGCGGGCCCCTCCTATAATTCACCCCTCCACTTT
CDR3aa: CASSQDAGPSYNSPLHF

v_gene: TRBV28
abundance: .
j_gene: TRBJ2-5
d_gene: .
CDR3nt: TGTGCCAGCAGTTTTTTGACGGACCAAGAGACCCAGTACTTC
CDR3aa: CASSFLTDQETQYF

v_gene: TRBV6-5
abundance: .
j_gene: TRBJ2-7
d_gene: .
CDR3nt: TGTGCCAGCAGTCGACGGGGAGATTCCTACGAGCAGTACTTC
CDR3aa: CASSRRGDSYEQYF

v_gene: TRBV24-1
abundance: .
j_gene: TRBJ2-5
d_gene: .
CDR3nt: TGTGCCACCAGTGATAGGAGGGATTGGCAAGAGACCCAGTACTTC
CDR3aa: CATSDRRDWQETQYF

v_gene: TRBV4-1
abundance: .
j_gene: TRBJ2-3
d_gene: .
CDR3nt: TGCGCCAGCAGCCAAGTACGGGAGACAGATACGCAGTATTTT
CDR3aa: CASSQVRETDTQYF

v_gene: TRBV7-2
abundance: .
j_gene: TRBJ2-7
d_gene: TRBD1
CDR3nt: TGTGCCAGCATCCTGGGGGACAGGGGCTTTGAGTACGAGCAGTACTTC
CDR3aa: CASILGDRGFEYEQYF

v_gene: TRBV7-3
abundance: .
j_gene: TRBJ1-1
d_gene: .
CDR3nt: TGTGCCAGCAGCCCAACCGCGGGGGGGCGAGCTTTCTTT
CDR3aa: CASSPTAGGRAFF

v_gene: TRBV20-1
abundance: .
j_gene: TRBJ2-7
d_gene: TRBD2
CDR3nt: TGCAGTGCCTCAGCGGGAGTCTACGAGCAGTACTTC
CDR3aa: CSASAGVYEQYF

v_gene: TRBV25-1
abundance: .
j_gene: TRBJ1-6
d_gene: TRBD1
CDR3nt: TGTGCCAGCAGTGAGGGATCCGGGACAGGGGCTACACCCCTCCACTTT
CDR3aa: CASSEGSGTGATPLHF

v_gene: TRBV29-1
abundance: .
j_gene: TRBJ2-7
d_gene: .
CDR3nt: TGCAGCGTTGATTGGGGGAACGAGCAGTACTTC
CDR3aa: CSVDWGNEQYF

v_gene: TRBV2
abundance: many
j_gene: TRBJ2-6
d_gene: .
CDR3nt: TGTGCCAGCAGTGAGGGCATACAAAGCTCTGGGGCCAACGTCCTGACTTTC
CDR3aa: CASSEGIQSSGANVLTF

v_gene: TRBV6-1
abundance: .
j_gene: TRBJ1-2
d_gene: .
CDR3nt: TGTGCCAGCAGTGAAACTTCCTACACCTTC
CDR3aa: CASSETSYTF

v_gene: TRBV20-1
abundance: few
j_gene: TRBJ1-5
d_gene: .
CDR3nt: TGCAGTGCTAGTCGGGTAGGACAGCCCCAGCATTTT
CDR3aa: CSASRVGQPQHF

v_gene: TRBV7-2
abundance: .
j_gene: TRBJ1-5
d_gene: .
CDR3nt: TGTGCCAGCAGCAGGGGCCGGATACAGCCCCAGCATTTT
CDR3aa: CASSRGRIQPQHF

v_gene: TRBV19
abundance: .
j_gene: TRBJ2-1
d_gene: TRBD2
CDR3nt: TGTGCCAGTAGTATAGATCCAGCGGGAGCGGGGAATGAGCAGTTCTTC
CDR3aa: CASSIDPAGAGNEQFF

v_gene: TRBV25-1
abundance: many
j_gene: TRBJ2-7
d_gene: .
CDR3nt: TGTGCCAGCAGTGACGCGGTCGAGCAGTACTTC
CDR3aa: CASSDAVEQYF

v_gene: TRBV7-9
abundance: .
j_gene: TRBJ2-2
d_gene: .
CDR3nt: TGTGCCAGCATAGTCGGGGGAGGCACCGGGGAGCTGTTTTTT
CDR3aa: CASIVGGGTGELFF

v_gene: TRBV28
abundance: once
j_gene: TRBJ1-6
d_gene: .
CDR3nt: TGTGCCAGCCGATATCCCACTCAGATGGGCTCACCCCTCCACTTT
CDR3aa: CASRYPTQMGSPLHF

v_gene: TRBV29-1
abundance: .
j_gene: TRBJ2-3
d_gene: TRBD1
CDR3nt: TGCAGCGTTGAAACCGGACAGGGGACAGATACGCAGTATTTT
CDR3aa: CSVETGQGTDTQYF

v_gene: TRBV7-9
abundance: .
j_gene: TRBJ2-6
d_gene: TRBD1
CDR3nt: TGTGCCAGCAGCGCCCGTGGCAGGGGGTCCCCTGGGGCCAACGTCCTGACTTTC
CDR3aa: CASSARGRGSPGANVLTF

v_gene: TRBV15
abundance: many
j_gene: TRBJ1-1
d_gene: .
CDR3nt: TGTGCCACCAGCAGAGGTTCAATGGCCCCAAACACTGAAGCTTTCTTT
CDR3aa: CATSRGSMAPNTEAFF

v_gene: TRBV15
abundance: few
j_gene: TRBJ1-5
d_gene: .
CDR3nt: TGTGCCACCAGCAGATCCGGACTTTTGAATCAGCCCCAGCATTTT
CDR3aa: CATSRSGLLNQPQHF